These 30 T cell receptor beta chains were all obtained from the same sample, sequenced in a study of shared clonotypes between healthy human individuals. Libraries were prepared by immunoSEQ multiplex PCR; TCRdb keeps only in-frame clonotypes and omits some of them. The table lists approximately 500,000 clones, 96% of them singletons. Input material: naive CD4+ T cells sorted from blood. Documented subset: CD45RA+ positively selected. These receptor sequences come from a woman aged 30 to 39 in good health.

The chain carries TRBV2 and TRBJ1-2, with 7 bases identical to TRBD1. The germline CDR1 and CDR2 sequences are SNHLY and FYNNEI. V was pared by 7 bases and J by 4 bases, with 9 bases of the junction left unmatched. The CDR3 has 14 amino acids. CDR3 protein: CASIGIRGPYGYTF. CDR3 DNA: TGTGCCAGCATTGGTATTAGGGGGCCCTATGGCTACACCTTC.

This chain uses TRBV5-1 with TRBJ2-1; 10 bases line up with TRBD2. With V trimmed by 0 bases and J by 8 bases, 8 bases remained unmatched. Germline CDR1 SGHRS, CDR2 YFSETQ. The CDR3 loop spans 16 amino acids. The CDR3 loop reads CASSLALAGASDEQFF. CDR3 DNA sequence: TGCGCCAGCAGCTTGGCCCTAGCGGGAGCTTCTGATGAGCAGTTCTTC.

The V call is TRBV2, the J call TRBJ2-3, with 8 bases fitting TRBD2. Germline V gives CDR1 SNHLY, CDR2 FYNNEI. CDR3 length equals 16 residues. The J segment lost 10 bases and the V segment lost 1 base, leaving 13 bases of the junction unmatched. CDR3 amino acids: CASSEGPAGAAGPQYF. Written as DNA, the CDR3 is TGTGCCAGCAGTGAAGGGCCAGCGGGGGCGGCAGGACCGCAGTATTTT.

The rearrangement uses TRBV5-1 and TRBJ2-7, with TRBD2 matching over 14 bases. The trim removed 5 bases at V and 0 bases at J, leaving 19 bases unmatched. Per the germline V gene, CDR1 is SGHRS and CDR2 is YFSETQ. The CDR3 sequence is 21 residues long. CDR3 residues: CASSTNRRLAGGRLSSYEQYF. For the CDR3, the DNA is TGCGCCAGCAGTACCAACCGTCGACTAGCGGGAGGGCGATTGTCCTCCTACGAGCAGTACTTC.

V gene TRBV10-3 combines with J gene TRBJ2-1, with TRBD2 matching over 14 bases. This CDR3 spans 17 amino acids. The germline V gene encodes CDR1 ENHRY and CDR2 SYGVKD. The V and J ends lost 2 bases and 3 bases, in that order; junction bases with no gene match: 3. The CDR3: CAISEMTSGGVYNEQFF. The CDR3, as DNA: TGTGCCATCAGTGAGATGACTAGCGGGGGGGTCTACAATGAGCAGTTCTTC.

The gene calls are TRBV5-1 and TRBJ1-2, with D uncertain. Germline loops: CDR1 SGHRS, CDR2 YFSETQ. V gave up 0 bases and J gave up 6 bases, with 9 bases separating them. This CDR3 is 13 amino acids long. CDR3 sequence: CASSLARGHGYTF. For the CDR3, the DNA is TGCGCCAGCAGCTTGGCCCGCGGGCATGGCTACACCTTC. Using reference TRBV5-1 and TRBJ1-2 for the parts outside the CDR3, the full variable domain is KAGVTQTPRYLIKTRGQQVTLSCSPISGHRSVSWYQQTPGQGLQFLFEYFSETQRNKGNFPGRFSGRQFSNSRSEMNVSTLELGDSALYLCASSLARGHGYTFGSGTRLTVV.

The V gene is TRBV19, the J gene TRBJ2-7, with 8 bases lining up with TRBD2. CDR1 and CDR2 from the germline V gene are LNHDA and SQIVND (reference sequence). CDR3 size: 19 residues. The V segment lost 3 bases and the J segment 0 bases; nucleotides outside the gene matches: 16. The CDR3 sequence is CASSISTSLVAGGSYEQYF. The CDR3 DNA reads as TGTGCCAGTAGTATCTCGACATCTCTGGTGGCGGGAGGCTCCTACGAGCAGTACTTC.

This clone has just one count. The rearrangement links TRBV5-4 to TRBJ1-4; the D is unclear. In germline, CDR1 is SGHNT, CDR2 YYREEE (reference sequence). V lost 2 bases to trimming and J lost 7 bases, with 6 bases between them. This CDR3 is built from 12 residues. Written as DNA, the CDR3 is TGTGCCAGCAGCTTACGGGGTGAAAAACTGTTTTTT. Protein sequence: CASSLRGEKLFF.

The rearrangement links TRBV29-1 to TRBJ2-7, with D possibly matching TRBD2 (6 bases). The CDR3 covers 13 residues. The germline CDR1 and CDR2 sequences are SQVTM and ANQGSEA. The V gene lost 4 bases and the J gene lost 4 bases, with 14 bases spanning the gap. CDR3 sequence reads: CSVASLGGYEQYF. The CDR3 DNA reads as TGCAGCGTTGCCTCCCTGGGGGGATACGAGCAGTACTTC.

This clone was detected only a few times. V usage is TRBV5-4 and J usage is TRBJ1-6; no clear D gene. Per the germline V gene, CDR1 is SGHNT and CDR2 is YYREEE (reference sequence). The CDR3 length is 13 residues. With 5 bases removed from V and 4 bases from J, the gap between germline ends came to 7 bases. The CDR3 nucleotides are TGTGCCAGCAGTCAGGCTTATAATTCACCCCTCCACTTT. Its protein is CASSQAYNSPLHF.

V gene TRBV28 combines with J gene TRBJ2-7; TRBD1 matches at 7 bases. The CDR3 covers 15 residues. V lost 4 bases and J lost 2; bases outside the gene matches: 8. Germline assignment: CDR1 MDHEN and CDR2 SYDVKM. The CDR3 spells CASSSSTGMAYEQYF. Written as DNA, the CDR3 is TGTGCCAGCAGTTCGTCGACAGGGATGGCCTACGAGCAGTACTTC. Variable domain in full (rest from reference TRBV28 and TRBJ2-7): DVKVTQSSRYLVKRTGEKVFLECVQDMDHENMFWYRQDPGLGLRLIYFSYDVKMKEKGDIPEGYSVSREKKERFSLILESASTNQTSMYLCASSSSTGMAYEQYFGPGTRLTVT.

The V gene is TRBV11-2, the J gene TRBJ2-2; the match to TRBD2 covers 10 bases. Germline loops: CDR1 SGHAT, CDR2 FQNNGV. V gave up 5 bases and J gave up 1 base; unmatched junction bases: 4. The CDR3 extends over 16 amino acids. CDR3 sequence: CASSLLAGENTGELFF. CDR3 nucleotides: TGTGCCAGCAGCCTGCTAGCGGGAGAGAACACCGGGGAGCTGTTTTTT.

The V gene is TRBV5-6, the J gene TRBJ1-1; 7 bases align to TRBD1. This CDR3 contains 16 residues. The V segment lost 1 base and the J segment 4 bases; nucleotides outside the gene matches: 10. Looked up from germline, CDR1 is SGHDT and CDR2 is YYEEEE. The CDR3 bases are TGTGCCAGCAGCTTGCGTCCGACAGGGTTTGTCACTGAAGCTTTCTTT. It translates to CASSLRPTGFVTEAFF. Full variable domain (remainder filled in from reference TRBV5-6 and TRBJ1-1): DAGVTQSPTHLIKTRGQQVTLRCSPKSGHDTVSWYQQALGQGPQFIFQYYEEEERQRGNFPDRFSGHQFPNYSSELNVNALLLGDSALYLCASSLRPTGFVTEAFFGQGTRLTVV.

This clone was observed a single time. The gene calls are TRBV28 and TRBJ2-1; 11 bases align to TRBD2. The CDR3 consists of 15 residues. The germline V gene has CDR1 MDHEN and CDR2 SYDVKM. The V segment lost 5 bases and the J segment 3 bases; nucleotides outside the gene matches: 3. CDR3 sequence: CASSPGLADYNEQFF. CDR3 DNA: TGTGCCAGCAGTCCGGGACTAGCGGACTACAATGAGCAGTTCTTC. The full variable domain, rest sourced from reference TRBV28 and TRBJ2-1, is DVKVTQSSRYLVKRTGEKVFLECVQDMDHENMFWYRQDPGLGLRLIYFSYDVKMKEKGDIPEGYSVSREKKERFSLILESASTNQTSMYLCASSPGLADYNEQFFGPGTRLTVL.

With respect to this clone: This specimen includes other DNA sequences encoding the same CDR3. The J gene is TRBJ2-2, the V gene TRBV5-1, with a weak D call TRBD2 (5 bases). This CDR3 spans 15 amino acids. CDR1 and CDR2 (germline): SGHRS, YFSETQ. Trimming stripped 0 bases from V and 5 bases from J, with 11 bases between. The CDR3 here is CASSLAGSSTGELFF. CDR3 bases: TGCGCCAGCAGCTTGGCGGGATCAAGTACCGGGGAGCTGTTTTTT.

The genes are TRBV5-5 and TRBJ2-5, with 12 bases matching TRBD2. Per germline, CDR1 SGHKS and CDR2 YYEKEE (reference sequence). The CDR3 loop spans 15 amino acids. Losses at the gene ends were 5 bases for V and 4 bases for J; bases not matched to a gene: 6. CDR3 sequence reads: CASRTGLAGIETQYF. The CDR3 region has the DNA TGTGCCAGCAGGACAGGACTAGCGGGAATAGAGACCCAGTACTTC.

Only a few counts were recorded for this clone. This rearrangement joins TRBV27 to TRBJ2-7; 7 positions agree with TRBD1. V shed 3 bases and J 0 bases; nucleotides not matched to a gene: 5. Germline V CDR1 and CDR2: MNHEY, SMNVEV (reference sequence). The CDR3 is 15 residues long. CDR3 DNA sequence: TGTGCCAGCAGTTTTTCCGGGACAGCCTCCTACGAGCAGTACTTC. As protein: CASSFSGTASYEQYF.

The chain combines TRBV27 with TRBJ1-4; the D gene is possibly TRBD1 (5 bases). This CDR3 has 15 amino acids. Trimming stripped 5 bases from V and 11 bases from J, with 21 bases between. Germline V gene lookup returns CDR1 MNHEY and CDR2 SMNVEV (reference sequence). CDR3 in amino acids: CASSITRDRGSKLFF. The CDR3 nucleotides are TGTGCCAGCAGTATAACCCGGGACCGTGGATCGAAACTGTTTTTT.

The J gene is TRBJ1-4, the V gene TRBV27, with TRBD1 as a possible D gene (6 bases). Germline assignment: CDR1 MNHEY and CDR2 SMNVEV (reference sequence). CDR3 length: 14 amino acids. The V and J ends lost 5 bases and 4 bases respectively, with 11 bases between them. This CDR3 reads CASSPGQINEKLFF. The CDR3 nucleotides are TGTGCCAGCAGTCCAGGACAGATTAATGAAAAACTGTTTTTT.

This chain uses TRBV6-5 with TRBJ1-5; possibly TRBD1 for D (6 bases). V dropped 5 bases and J dropped 7 bases, with 12 bases sitting between them. The CDR3 runs to 13 residues. Germline CDR1 reads MNHEY; CDR2 reads SVGAGI. The CDR3 DNA reads TGTGCCAGCAGTAACAGGGAGGGACAGCCCCAGCATTTT. Translation: CASSNREGQPQHF.

This CDR3 is CATSRDTTASYEQYF. The CDR3 coding sequence is TGTGCCACCAGCAGAGATACAACGGCCAGCTACGAGCAGTACTTC. The chain has TRBV15 and TRBJ2-7, with D uncertain. Trimming pared 0 bases from V and 3 bases from J, leaving 12 bases between. Germline lookup yields CDR1 LNHNV and CDR2 YYDKDF (reference sequence). The CDR3 consists of 15 residues.

The chain carries TRBV28 and TRBJ1-3; D gene uncertain. CDR1 and CDR2 (germline): MDHEN, SYDVKM. Trimming took off 1 base at V and 4 bases at J, with 8 bases between the two ends. This CDR3 is 14 amino acids long. As DNA, the CDR3 is TGTGCCAGCAGTTTATCCCTGGGGGGAAACACCATATATTTT. This gives the protein CASSLSLGGNTIYF.

This chain uses TRBV28 with TRBJ1-1; 8 nucleotides align to TRBD1. Germline CDR1 MDHEN, CDR2 SYDVKM. The CDR3 consists of 15 residues. V lost 5 bases to trimming and J lost 0 bases; unmatched junction nucleotides: 5. CDR3 sequence: CASSQTDRVNTEAFF. The CDR3 coding sequence is TGTGCCAGCAGTCAAACGGACAGGGTGAACACTGAAGCTTTCTTT.

The rearrangement links TRBV7-3 to TRBJ2-2; 9 positions agree with TRBD2. Unmatched junction bases numbered 3, after V lost 2 bases and J lost 5 bases. Germline CDR1 is SGHTA and CDR2 is FQGTGA. This CDR3 contains 15 residues. The DNA of the CDR3 is TGTGCCAGCAGCTTAGGACTAGCGAGGACCGGGGAGCTGTTTTTT. It yields the protein CASSLGLARTGELFF.

The CDR3 coding sequence is TGTGCCAGCAGTCCCAGTGGTACGTGGGGGCAGGAGACCCAGTACTTC. Its translation: CASSPSGTWGQETQYF. V gene TRBV11-2 combines with J gene TRBJ2-5; perhaps TRBD1 as D (6 bases). The CDR3 loop spans 16 amino acids. Germline V gives CDR1 SGHAT, CDR2 FQNNGV. V was clipped by 6 bases and J by 5 bases, with 22 bases between them.

The chain uses TRBV28 and TRBJ1-1, with 9 bases aligning to TRBD1. There are 18 residues in the CDR3. V lost 8 bases to trimming and J lost 1 base; unmatched junction nucleotides: 17. Germline V gene data show CDR1 as MDHEN and CDR2 as SYDVKM. CDR3 region: CASVKTGGALGWNTEAFF. The CDR3 DNA sequence: TGTGCCAGCGTAAAAACAGGGGGCGCTTTAGGGTGGAACACTGAAGCTTTCTTT.

The CDR3 DNA reads TGTGCCAGCAGGCCGAGCGGGAGCGGCGACGAGCAGTACTTC. Residues: CASRPSGSGDEQYF. The chain employs TRBV27 and TRBJ2-5; 8 bases are a match to TRBD2. The end of the DNA is better explained by TRBJ2-7, so the J call may be wrong. Germline V gene sequence: CDR1 MNHEY, CDR2 SMNVEV (reference sequence). This CDR3 is built from 14 residues.

The J gene is TRBJ2-2, the V gene TRBV28; D assignment may be TRBD1 or TRBD2 (6 bases each). This CDR3 contains 15 residues. The V end was cut by 2 bases, the J end by 7 bases, with 14 bases between. CDR1 is MDHEN and CDR2 is SYDVKM in the germline V gene. CDR3 nucleotide sequence: TGTGCCAGCAGTTTAAGTCGGGGGCACGACGGGGAGCTGTTTTTT. Its protein is CASSLSRGHDGELFF. The full variable domain, rest sourced from reference TRBV28 and TRBJ2-2, is DVKVTQSSRYLVKRTGEKVFLECVQDMDHENMFWYRQDPGLGLRLIYFSYDVKMKEKGDIPEGYSVSREKKERFSLILESASTNQTSMYLCASSLSRGHDGELFFGEGSRLTVL.

The chain has TRBV11-3 and TRBJ2-1; D might be TRBD1 (5 bases). Trimming removed 4 bases at V and 8 bases at J, with 15 bases between. The CDR3 spans 14 residues. Germline V gene sequence: CDR1 SGHNT, CDR2 YENEEA. CDR3 nucleotide sequence: TGTGCCAGCAGCTCAACCTTACCACAGGATGAGCAGTTCTTC. It encodes CASSSTLPQDEQFF.

This chain joins TRBV19 and TRBJ2-2, with TRBD2 matching over 9 bases. Germline loops: CDR1 LNHDA, CDR2 SQIVND (reference sequence). The V gene end was trimmed by 6 bases and the J gene end by 6 bases; junction bases not matched to a gene: 5. This CDR3 has 14 amino acids. CDR3 loop: CASSAGGRAGELFF. The CDR3 DNA reads as TGTGCCAGTAGCGCGGGCGGGAGGGCCGGGGAGCTGTTTTTT.